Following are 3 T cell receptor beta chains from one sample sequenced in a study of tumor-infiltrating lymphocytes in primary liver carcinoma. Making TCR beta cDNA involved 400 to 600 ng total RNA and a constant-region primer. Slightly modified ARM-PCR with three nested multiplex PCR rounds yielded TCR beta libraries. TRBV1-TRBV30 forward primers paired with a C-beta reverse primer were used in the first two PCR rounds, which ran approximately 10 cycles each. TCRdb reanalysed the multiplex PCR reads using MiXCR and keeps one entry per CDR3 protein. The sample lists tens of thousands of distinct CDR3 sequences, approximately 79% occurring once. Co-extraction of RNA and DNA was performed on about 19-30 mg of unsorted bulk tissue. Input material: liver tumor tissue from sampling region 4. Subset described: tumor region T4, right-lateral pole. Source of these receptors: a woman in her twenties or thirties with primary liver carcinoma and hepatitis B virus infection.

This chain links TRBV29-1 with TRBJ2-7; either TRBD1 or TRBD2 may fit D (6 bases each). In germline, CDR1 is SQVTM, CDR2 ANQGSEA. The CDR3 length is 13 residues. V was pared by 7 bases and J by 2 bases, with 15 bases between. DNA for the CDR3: TGCAGCGCGGCGAGGGGGGTCCCCTACGAGCAGTACTTC. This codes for CSAARGVPYEQYF.

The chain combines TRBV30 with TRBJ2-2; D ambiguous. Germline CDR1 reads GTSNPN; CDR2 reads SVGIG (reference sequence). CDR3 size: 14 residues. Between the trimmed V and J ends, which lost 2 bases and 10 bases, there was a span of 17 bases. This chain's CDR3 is CAWSIGLGSEELFF. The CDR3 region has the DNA TGTGCCTGGAGTATAGGATTAGGCTCCGAGGAGCTGTTTTTT.

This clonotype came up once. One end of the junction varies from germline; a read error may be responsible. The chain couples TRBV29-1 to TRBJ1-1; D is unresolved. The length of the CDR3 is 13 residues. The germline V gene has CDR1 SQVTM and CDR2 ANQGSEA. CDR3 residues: CGVYHSLNAEACF. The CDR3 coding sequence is TGCGGCGTTTATCACAGTCTGAACGCTGAAGCTTGCTTT.